This TCR beta chain is from a study of OX40 agonist ivuxolimab in advanced cancers. Study-level points and caveats: Clonal expansion in partial responders at 0.1-3.0 mg/kg ranked among the lowest.

A word on this clone: The target antigen is unknown.

Profiling relied on immunoSEQ multiplex PCR, and the TCRdb table lists in-frame clones only, not all of them. The table records about 48,000 clones, 75% to 85% of them present only once. Systemic immunosuppression or a history of autoimmune disease excluded patients. The sample here was CD4+ or CD8+ T cells sorted from blood, taken in a trial of the OX40 agonist ivuxolimab. This TCR derives from an adult with an advanced solid tumor such as melanoma, head and neck, liver or kidney cancer.

For the CDR3, the DNA is TGTGCCAGCAGTTACCTAACGGGGGACCTAGAGCAGTACTTC. Translated: CASSYLTGDLEQYF. V and J are TRBV6-6 and TRBJ2-7; D is possibly TRBD2 (6 bases). The CDR3 runs to 14 residues. Trimming took 2 bases from V and 7 from J, leaving 15 bases between them. Germline V lookup: CDR1 MNHNY, CDR2 SVGAGI (reference sequence).